The next 6 T cell receptor beta chains were all read from a single sample in a study of blood T cell repertoires in COVID-19. TCRdb's copy holds only in-frame clones and misses some; the assay was immunoSEQ multiplex PCR. The sample records some 220,000 clones, 84% being singletons. The sequencing sample was made of peripheral blood. The receptors were gathered from a man over 45 with acute or convalescent COVID-19.

The chain has TRBV9 and TRBJ1-4; no reliable D call. From germline, CDR1 is SGDLS and CDR2 YYNGEE. Trimming cost V 3 bases and J 1 base, with 7 bases left between them. This CDR3 spans 14 amino acids. The CDR3 region is CASSGTGTNEKLFF. The CDR3 coding sequence is TGTGCCAGCAGCGGGACTGGAACTAATGAAAAACTGTTTTTT.

The J gene is TRBJ1-2, the V gene TRBV28; 9 bases line up with TRBD1. The trim removed 6 bases at V and 4 bases at J, leaving 9 bases unmatched. CDR1 and CDR2 from the germline V gene are MDHEN and SYDVKM. This CDR3 is 15 amino acids long. The DNA of the CDR3 is TGTGCCAGCAGCATTATCGGGACAGGGATCTATGGCTACACCTTC. It encodes CASSIIGTGIYGYTF.

V is TRBV13 and J is TRBJ2-7; D may be TRBD2 (5 bases). Trimming took off 6 bases at V and 0 bases at J, with 15 bases between the two ends. The CDR3 is 15 amino acids. CDR1 and CDR2 (germline): PRHDT, FYEKMQ (reference sequence). CDR3 in amino acids: CASRYTGGSSYEQYF. In nucleotides, the CDR3 is TGTGCCAGCAGATATACCGGAGGCTCCTCCTACGAGCAGTACTTC.

The J gene is TRBJ2-2, the V gene TRBV6-5, with 7 bases that match TRBD1. The CDR3 has 15 residues. The germline V gene has CDR1 MNHEY and CDR2 SVGAGI. With 5 bases clipped from V and 0 bases from J, the junction kept 3 bases outside the gene matches. The CDR3 coding sequence is TGTGCCAGCAGTCCCGGGACAGCGAACACCGGGGAGCTGTTTTTT. Protein product: CASSPGTANTGELFF.

This clone has only one observation. The J gene is TRBJ2-3, the V gene TRBV7-3; 7 bases match TRBD2. The trim removed 5 bases at V and 0 bases at J, leaving 14 bases unmatched. CDR3 length: 18 amino acids. Germline V gives CDR1 SGHTA, CDR2 FQGTGA. CDR3 in DNA: TGTGCCAGCAGCGACCCAACGGCTAGCGGTACGAGCACAGATACGCAGTATTTT. Translation gives CASSDPTASGTSTDTQYF.

This chain joins TRBV3-1 (or the pseudogene TRBV3-2) and TRBJ1-6; a weak D match, TRBD1 (5 bases). Germline V gene sequence: CDR1 LGHDT, CDR2 YNNKEL (reference sequence). This CDR3 has 15 residues. The V end lost 4 bases, the J end lost 7 bases, and 14 bases lay between the germline ends. CDR3 loop: CASSPLGGENSPLHF. CDR3 sequence (DNA): TGTGCCAGCAGCCCCCTGGGGGGGGAAAATTCACCCCTCCACTTT.